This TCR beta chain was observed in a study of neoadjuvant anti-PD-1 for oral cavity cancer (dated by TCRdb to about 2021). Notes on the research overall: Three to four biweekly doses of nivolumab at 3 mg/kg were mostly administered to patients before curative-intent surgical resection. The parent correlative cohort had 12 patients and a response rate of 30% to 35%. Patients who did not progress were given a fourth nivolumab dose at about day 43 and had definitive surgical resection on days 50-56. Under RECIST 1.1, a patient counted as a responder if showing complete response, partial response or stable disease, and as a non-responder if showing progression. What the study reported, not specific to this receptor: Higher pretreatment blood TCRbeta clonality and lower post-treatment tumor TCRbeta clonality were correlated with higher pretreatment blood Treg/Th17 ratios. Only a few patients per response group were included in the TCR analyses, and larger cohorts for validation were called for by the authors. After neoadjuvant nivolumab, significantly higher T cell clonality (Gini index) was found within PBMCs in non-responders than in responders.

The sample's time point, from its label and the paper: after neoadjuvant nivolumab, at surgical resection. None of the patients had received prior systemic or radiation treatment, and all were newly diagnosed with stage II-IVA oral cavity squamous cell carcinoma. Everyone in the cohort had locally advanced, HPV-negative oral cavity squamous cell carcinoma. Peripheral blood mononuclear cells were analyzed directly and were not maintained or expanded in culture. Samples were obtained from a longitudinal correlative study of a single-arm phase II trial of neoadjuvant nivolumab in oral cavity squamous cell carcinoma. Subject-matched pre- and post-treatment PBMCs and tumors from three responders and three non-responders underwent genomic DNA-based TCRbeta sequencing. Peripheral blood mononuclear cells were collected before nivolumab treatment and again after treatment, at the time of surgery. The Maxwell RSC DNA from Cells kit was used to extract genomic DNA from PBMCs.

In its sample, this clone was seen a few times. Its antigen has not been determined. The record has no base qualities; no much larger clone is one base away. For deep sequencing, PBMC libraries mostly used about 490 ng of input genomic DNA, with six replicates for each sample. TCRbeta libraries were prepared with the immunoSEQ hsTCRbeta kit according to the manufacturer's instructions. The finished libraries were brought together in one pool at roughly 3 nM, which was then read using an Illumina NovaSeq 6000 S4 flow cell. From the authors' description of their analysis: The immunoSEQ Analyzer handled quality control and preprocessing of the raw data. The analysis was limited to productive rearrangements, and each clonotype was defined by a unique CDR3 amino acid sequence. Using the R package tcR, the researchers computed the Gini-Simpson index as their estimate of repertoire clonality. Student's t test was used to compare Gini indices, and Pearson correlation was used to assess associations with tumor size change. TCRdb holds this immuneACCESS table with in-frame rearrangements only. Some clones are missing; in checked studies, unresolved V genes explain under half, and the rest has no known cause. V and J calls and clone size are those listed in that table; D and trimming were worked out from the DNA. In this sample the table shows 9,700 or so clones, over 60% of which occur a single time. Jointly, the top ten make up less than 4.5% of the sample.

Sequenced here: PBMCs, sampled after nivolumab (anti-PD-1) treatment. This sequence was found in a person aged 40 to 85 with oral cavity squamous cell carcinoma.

Here the CDR3 is given as CASSRQNTEAFF. Here is the DNA: TGTGCCAGTAGCCGACAGAACACTGAAGCTTTCTTT. The chain employs TRBV19 and TRBJ1-1; the D gene assignment is ambiguous. V and J lose 6 bases and 1 base, and a span of 6 bases separates them. From the cysteine through the phenylalanine, the CDR3 covers 12 amino acids. Solely the CDR3 DNA is kept, with 36 bases framed from the first base. Via the germline V gene (reference sequence), CDR1 is LNHDA and CDR2 SQIVND.